The next 20 T cell receptor beta chains were all read from a single sample in a study of regulatory T cells in long-lasting Graves disease. Sample time point: newly diagnosed GD, antithyroid drugs for less than 3 months. After RNA was extracted from PBMCs, the TCR library was made from it. Through Arm-PCR of CDR3 regions and iRepertoire HTBI primers, TCR beta libraries were built. TCRdb re-analysed the multiplex PCR reads in MiXCR, keeping a single row per CDR3 protein. There are roughly 500,000 distinct CDR3 sequences in the sample; approximately 13% occur only once, and roughly a tenth lies in the top ten. The same data also went into a second study, on T cells in Graves' hyperthyroidism and ophthalmopathy.

Here the sequenced sample was peripheral blood mononuclear cells (PBMCs), taken at new diagnosis, from a patient treated with antithyroid drugs. The receptors stem from a man under 40 with Graves disease.

This clonotype was found many times. The V gene is TRBV12-3 or TRBV12-4, the J gene TRBJ1-4, with D possibly TRBD1 on 5 matching bases. Trimming stripped 5 bases from V and 2 bases from J, with 12 bases between. The CDR3 is 15 amino acids. The CDR3 loop is CASSRQFLTNEKLFF. The CDR3 DNA sequence: TGTGCCAGCAGTCGACAGTTTCTGACTAATGAAAAACTGTTTTTT.

This clonotype was detected ten times or more. This chain joins TRBV30 and TRBJ2-3, with TRBD2 matching 7 bases. The trim removed 3 bases at V and 6 bases at J, leaving 3 bases unmatched. CDR1 is GTSNPN and CDR2 is SVGIG in the germline V gene (reference sequence). The CDR3 loop spans 12 amino acids. In nucleotides, the CDR3 is TGTGCCTGGAGCGGGAGGCCCGATACGCAGTATTTT. Its protein product is CAWSGRPDTQYF.

This CDR3 is CSAPRGPGELFF. The CDR3 nucleotides read TGCAGTGCCCCCCGGGGCCCCGGGGAGCTGTTTTTT. The chain couples TRBV20-1 to TRBJ2-2, with D perhaps given as TRBD1 or TRBD2 (5 bases each). V lost 6 bases, J lost 6 bases, and 11 bases lay in between. CDR3 length: 12 residues. The germline V gene encodes CDR1 DFQATT and CDR2 SNEGSKA (reference sequence).

The chain links TRBV12-5 to TRBJ2-1, with 8 nucleotides matching TRBD2. The CDR3 loop spans 16 amino acids. CDR1 and CDR2 from the germline V gene are LGHNT and FRNRAP. V lost 0 bases to trimming and J lost 7 bases; unmatched junction nucleotides: 8. CDR3: CASGLVLSGRINEQFF. CDR3 DNA: TGTGCTAGTGGTTTGGTACTGAGCGGGAGAATAAATGAGCAGTTCTTC.

This clonotype was found many times. This sequence joins TRBV6-5 and TRBJ2-5; TRBD1 is a possible D gene (6 bases). Germline CDR1 reads MNHEY; CDR2 reads SVGAGI. The CDR3 runs 16 residues. Trimming removed 0 bases at V and 5 bases at J, with 16 bases between. CDR3 DNA: TGTGCCAGCAGTTACTCGGGAACCAGGGGCCAGGAGACCCAGTACTTC. Its translation: CASSYSGTRGQETQYF.

About this clonotype itself: The junction shows a germline mismatch at one end, possibly a read error. CDR3 nucleotides: TGTGCCAGCAACCGGGACAGAAATGAAGAACTGTTTTTT. Translation gives CASNRDRNEELFF. The chain uses TRBV14 and TRBJ1-4; 7 nucleotides line up with TRBD1. CDR3 length: 13 residues. Germline V CDR1 and CDR2: SGHDN, FVKESK. Combining the CDR3 with reference TRBV14 and TRBJ1-4 gives the whole variable domain EAGVTQFPSHSVIEKGQTVTLRCDPISGHDNLYWYRRVMGKEIKFLLHFVKESKQDESGMPNNRFLAERTGGTYSTLKVQPAELEDSGVYFCASNRDRNEELFFGSGTQLSVL.

This clonotype came up many times. The V call is TRBV6-1, the J call TRBJ1-3; D gene ambiguous. This CDR3 has 16 residues. With 6 bases removed from V and 4 bases from J, the gap between germline ends came to 19 bases. Germline V lookup: CDR1 MNHNS, CDR2 SASEGT. The CDR3 is CASSQTQGSTGNTIYF. In DNA form, the CDR3 reads TGTGCCAGCAGCCAGACCCAAGGGTCCACGGGAAACACCATATATTTT.

The table lists this clonotype with many counts. The rearrangement joins TRBV3-1 to TRBJ1-1; D gene unclear. From germline, CDR1 is LGHDT and CDR2 YNNKEL (reference sequence). The V end lost 1 base, the J end lost 7 bases, and 7 bases lay between the germline ends. The CDR3 is made up of 12 amino acids. The CDR3 loop is CASSQGADEAFF. The DNA of the CDR3 is TGTGCCAGCAGCCAAGGGGCAGATGAAGCTTTCTTT.

As regards this clonotype: This clone may be a read error of a much larger clone one base away. The V gene is TRBV28, the J gene TRBJ2-7; D is perhaps TRBD1 (6 bases). This CDR3 is built from 14 residues. With 7 bases removed from V and 3 bases from J, the gap between germline ends came to 16 bases. From germline, CDR1 is MDHEN and CDR2 SYDVKM. CDR3 nucleotides: TGTGCCAGCAAGAGAGCCGGGACACTCTACGAGCAGTACTTC. Its translation: CASKRAGTLYEQYF.

This clonotype was detected many times. The V and J genes are TRBV7-2 and TRBJ2-1; 9 bases agree with TRBD2. CDR1 is SGHTA and CDR2 is FQGNSA in the germline V gene. The J segment lost 7 bases and the V segment lost 1 base, leaving 5 bases of the junction unmatched. This CDR3 has 15 amino acids. The CDR3 DNA is TGTGCCAGCAGCTTAGTAGCGGGAGAAGGAAATGAGCAGTTCTTC. It codes for CASSLVAGEGNEQFF.

This clonotype was recorded a few times. The chain has TRBV5-1 and TRBJ2-5, with a weak D call TRBD2 (5 bases). V was pared by 1 base and J by 5 bases, with 12 bases between. The CDR3 has 14 residues. Germline CDR1 is SGHRS and CDR2 is YFSETQ. This CDR3 is CASSLSAAGETQYF. DNA of the CDR3: TGCGCCAGCAGCTTGAGCGCTGCGGGTGAGACCCAGTACTTC.

This clonotype was recorded many times. The rearrangement joins TRBV20-1 to TRBJ2-1; D is possibly TRBD2 (6 bases). This CDR3 contains 14 residues. Trimming took 4 bases from V and 9 from J, leaving 19 bases between them. CDR1 and CDR2 (germline): DFQATT, SNEGSKA (reference sequence). The CDR3 sequence is CSATTRTLVGEQFF. As DNA, the CDR3 is TGCAGTGCTACGACTAGGACCCTAGTCGGTGAGCAGTTCTTC.

This clonotype was seen more than once but under ten times. A read error may account for a junction end that differs from germline. The chain carries TRBV9 and TRBJ1-2; no clear D. The V gene's germline CDR1 is SGDLS and CDR2 YYNGEE. The CDR3 runs 13 residues. The CDR3 bases are TGTGCCAGCAGCGTAGGTGGGAACTATGGCTGCACCTTC. Translation: CASSVGGNYGCTF.

This clonotype was observed many times. The V and J genes are TRBV29-1 and TRBJ2-1, with 8 positions matching TRBD1. The CDR3 sequence is 13 residues long. J lost 8 bases, V lost 3 bases, and 6 bases had no gene match. Germline V gives CDR1 SQVTM, CDR2 ANQGSEA. The CDR3 DNA reads as TGCAGCGTTGAGGGACAGGCGGGCTATGAGCAGTTCTTC. This sequence encodes CSVEGQAGYEQFF.

The sample holds many counts of this clonotype. The chain uses TRBV20-1 and TRBJ2-3; 13 bases are shared with TRBD2. Germline V lookup: CDR1 DFQATT, CDR2 SNEGSKA (reference sequence). V lost 3 bases, J lost 4 bases, and 4 bases stayed unmatched. The CDR3 is made up of 15 amino acids. The CDR3: CSASGLAGVSDTQYF. The CDR3 region has the DNA TGCAGTGCTAGCGGACTAGCGGGAGTGTCAGATACGCAGTATTTT.

This clonotype has just a few counts. The chain uses TRBV19 and TRBJ2-3; D may be TRBD1 (5 bases). The CDR3 is made up of 14 amino acids. Trimming pared 7 bases from V and 6 bases from J, leaving 17 bases between. Per the germline V gene, CDR1 is LNHDA and CDR2 is SQIVND (reference sequence). DNA for the CDR3: TGTGCCAGTAAAAAGCCAGGGATCGGCGATACGCAGTATTTT. This codes for CASKKPGIGDTQYF.

This clonotype occurred once. This sequence is one base from a far larger clone and is likely a read error. The genes are TRBV12-3 or TRBV12-4 and TRBJ2-1, with D hard to call. The CDR3 runs 11 residues. V dropped 5 bases and J dropped 13 bases, with 12 bases sitting between them. Here the CDR3 DNA reads TGTGCCAGCAGTACGGCGGAGACCCAGTTCTTC. Amino acid sequence: CASSTAETQFF.

This clonotype occurred a few times. DNA of the CDR3: TGTGCCAGTAGCCCACAGGGGCCGGTACGGGAGACCCAGTACTTC. Translated: CASSPQGPVRETQYF. The chain links TRBV19 to TRBJ2-5; 7 bases are shared with TRBD1. V gave up 6 bases and J gave up 5 bases; unmatched junction bases: 12. CDR3 size: 15 residues. CDR1 is LNHDA and CDR2 is SQIVND in the germline V gene (reference sequence).

The chain carries TRBV19 and TRBJ2-7; D remains unclear. Germline lookup yields CDR1 LNHDA and CDR2 SQIVND (reference sequence). V lost 3 bases, J lost 4 bases, and 10 bases lay in between. The length of the CDR3 is 13 residues. The CDR3 here is CASSIGLGYEQYF. CDR3 coding DNA: TGTGCCAGTAGTATCGGTCTGGGGTACGAGCAGTACTTC.

This clonotype was seen repeatedly, ten times or more. This chain links TRBV29-1 with TRBJ2-1; 9 bases align to TRBD2. Germline CDR1 reads SQVTM; CDR2 reads ANQGSEA. V shed 4 bases and J 3 bases; nucleotides not matched to a gene: 4. The CDR3 has 14 residues. The CDR3 spells CSVVNSGGYNEQFF. The CDR3, as DNA: TGCAGCGTTGTGAATAGCGGGGGCTACAATGAGCAGTTCTTC.